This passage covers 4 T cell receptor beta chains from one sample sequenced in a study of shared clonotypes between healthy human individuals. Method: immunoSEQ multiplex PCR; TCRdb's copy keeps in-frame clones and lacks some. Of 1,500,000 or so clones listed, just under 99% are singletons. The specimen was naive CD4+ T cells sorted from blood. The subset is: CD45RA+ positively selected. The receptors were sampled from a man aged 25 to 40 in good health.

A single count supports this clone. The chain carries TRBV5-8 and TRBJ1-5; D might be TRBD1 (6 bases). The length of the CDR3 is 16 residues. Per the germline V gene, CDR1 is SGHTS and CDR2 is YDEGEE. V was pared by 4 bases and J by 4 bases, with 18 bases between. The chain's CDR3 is CASSARGGTSNQPQHF. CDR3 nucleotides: TGTGCCAGCAGCGCGAGGGGGGGTACTAGTAATCAGCCCCAGCATTTT.

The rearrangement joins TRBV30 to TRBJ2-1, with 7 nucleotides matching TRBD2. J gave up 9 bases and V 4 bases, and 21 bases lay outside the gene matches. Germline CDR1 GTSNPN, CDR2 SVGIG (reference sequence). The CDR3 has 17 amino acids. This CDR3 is CAWNIPRRCGRVGEQFF. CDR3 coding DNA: TGTGCCTGGAACATACCCCGACGGTGCGGGAGAGTGGGTGAGCAGTTCTTC.

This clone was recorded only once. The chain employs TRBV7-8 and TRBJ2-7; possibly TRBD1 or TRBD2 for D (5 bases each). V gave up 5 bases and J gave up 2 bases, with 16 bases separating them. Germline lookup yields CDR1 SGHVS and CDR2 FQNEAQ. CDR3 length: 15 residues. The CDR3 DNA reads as TGTGCCAGCAGCCTTGGGACGGGTAGAACCTACGAGCAGTACTTC. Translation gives CASSLGTGRTYEQYF.

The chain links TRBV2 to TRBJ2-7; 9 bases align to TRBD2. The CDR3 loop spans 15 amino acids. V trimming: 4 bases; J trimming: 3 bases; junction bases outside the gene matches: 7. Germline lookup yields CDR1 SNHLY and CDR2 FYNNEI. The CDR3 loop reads CASSVGTSRGYEQYF. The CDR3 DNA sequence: TGTGCCAGCAGTGTCGGGACTAGCCGGGGCTACGAGCAGTACTTC.